This T cell receptor beta chain was sequenced during a study of T-cell memory formation after mild COVID-19. Regarding the study as a whole: SARS-CoV-2 specificity was not confirmed for second-wave clones peaking on day 37.

This CDR3 has 15 residues. CDR1 and CDR2 (germline): SQVTM, ANQGSEA. The V and J ends lost 4 bases and 4 bases respectively, with 19 bases between them. MiXCR was run by TCRdb on the 5' RACE reads, yielding one entry per CDR3 protein. This table holds 110,000 or so distinct CDR3 sequences, 22% found once. This clonotype has only a few counts. The antigen is undetermined. The J gene is TRBJ1-1, the V gene TRBV29-1; weak D call: TRBD1 (5 bases). The TCR comes from a man younger than 35 who had mild COVID-19 (a few samples of this study predate the infection). Cell type and time point are not known. The sequencing input was PBMCs or a T cell subset sorted from them (not recorded which). CDR3 coding DNA: TGCAGCGTTGTTTTGGGACCGACTCTTTTCACTGAAGCTTTCTTT. This gives the protein CSVVLGPTLFTEAFF.